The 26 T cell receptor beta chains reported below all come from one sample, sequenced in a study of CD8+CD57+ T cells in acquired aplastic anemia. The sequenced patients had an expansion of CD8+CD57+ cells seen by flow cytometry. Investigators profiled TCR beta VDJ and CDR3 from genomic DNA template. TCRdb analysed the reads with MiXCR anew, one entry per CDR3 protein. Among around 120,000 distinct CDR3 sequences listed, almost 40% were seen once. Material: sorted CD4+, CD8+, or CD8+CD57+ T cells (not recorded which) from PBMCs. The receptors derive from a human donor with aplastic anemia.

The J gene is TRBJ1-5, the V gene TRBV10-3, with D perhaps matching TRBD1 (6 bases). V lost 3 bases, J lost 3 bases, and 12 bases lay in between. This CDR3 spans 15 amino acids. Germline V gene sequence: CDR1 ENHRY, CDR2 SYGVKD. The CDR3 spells CAISERGQINQPQHF. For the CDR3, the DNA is TGTGCCATCAGTGAACGCGGACAGATCAATCAGCCCCAGCATTTT.

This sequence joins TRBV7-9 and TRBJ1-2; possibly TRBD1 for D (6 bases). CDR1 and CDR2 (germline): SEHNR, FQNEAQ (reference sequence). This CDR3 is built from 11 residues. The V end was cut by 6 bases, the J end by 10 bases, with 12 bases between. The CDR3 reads CASSHGQPYTF. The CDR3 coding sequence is TGTGCCAGCAGTCACGGACAGCCCTACACCTTC.

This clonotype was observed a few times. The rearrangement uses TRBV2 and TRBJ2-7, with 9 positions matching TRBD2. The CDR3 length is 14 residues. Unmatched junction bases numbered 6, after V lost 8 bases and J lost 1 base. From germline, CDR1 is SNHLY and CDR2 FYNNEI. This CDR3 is CASRISGGSYEQYV. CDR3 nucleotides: TGTGCCAGCCGCATTAGCGGGGGATCCTACGAGCAGTACGTC.

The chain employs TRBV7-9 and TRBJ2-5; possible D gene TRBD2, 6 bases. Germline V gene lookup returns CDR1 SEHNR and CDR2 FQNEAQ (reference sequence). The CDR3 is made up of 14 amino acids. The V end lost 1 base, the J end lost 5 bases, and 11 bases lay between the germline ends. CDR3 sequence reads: CASSLGGLRETQYF. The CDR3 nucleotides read TGTGCCAGCAGCTTAGGAGGACTAAGGGAGACCCAGTACTTC.

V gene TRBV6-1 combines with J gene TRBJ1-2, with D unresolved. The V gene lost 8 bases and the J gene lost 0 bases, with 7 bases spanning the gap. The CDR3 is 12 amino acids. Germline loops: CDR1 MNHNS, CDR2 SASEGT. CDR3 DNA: TGTGCCAGCTTCGCCCCTAACTATGGCTACACCTTC. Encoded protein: CASFAPNYGYTF.

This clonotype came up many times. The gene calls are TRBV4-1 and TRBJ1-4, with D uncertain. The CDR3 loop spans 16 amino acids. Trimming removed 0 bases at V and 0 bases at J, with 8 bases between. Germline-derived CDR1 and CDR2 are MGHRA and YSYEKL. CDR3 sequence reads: CASSQDPVATNEKLFF. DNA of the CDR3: TGCGCCAGCAGCCAAGATCCAGTTGCAACTAATGAAAAACTGTTTTTT.

CDR3 bases: TGTGCCAGCCATCCCCAGACAGCTATGAACACTGAAGCTTTCTTT. Translating it yields CASHPQTAMNTEAFF. This chain connects TRBV6-1 to TRBJ1-1, with D maybe TRBD1 (5 bases). This CDR3 spans 15 amino acids. Trimming removed 8 bases at V and 0 bases at J, with 16 bases between. Per germline, CDR1 MNHNS and CDR2 SASEGT.

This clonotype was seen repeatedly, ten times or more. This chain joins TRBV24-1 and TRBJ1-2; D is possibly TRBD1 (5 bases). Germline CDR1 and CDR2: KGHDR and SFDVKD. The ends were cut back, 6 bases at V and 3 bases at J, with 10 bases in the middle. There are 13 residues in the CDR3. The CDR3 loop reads CATSLGPYYGYTF. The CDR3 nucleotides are TGTGCCACCAGTTTGGGACCATACTATGGCTACACCTTC.

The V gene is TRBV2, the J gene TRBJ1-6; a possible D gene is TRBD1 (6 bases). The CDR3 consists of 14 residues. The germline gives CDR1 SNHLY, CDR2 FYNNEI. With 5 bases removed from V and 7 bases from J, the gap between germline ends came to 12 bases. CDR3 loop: CASSRLGGNSPLHF. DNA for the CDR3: TGTGCCAGCAGTCGCCTCGGGGGCAATTCACCCCTCCACTTT. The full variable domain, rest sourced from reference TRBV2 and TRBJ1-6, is EPEVTQTPSHQVTQMGQEVILRCVPISNHLYFYWYRQILGQKVEFLVSFYNNEISEKSEIFDDQFSVERPDGSNFTLKIRSTKLEDSAMYFCASSRLGGNSPLHFGNGTRLTVT.

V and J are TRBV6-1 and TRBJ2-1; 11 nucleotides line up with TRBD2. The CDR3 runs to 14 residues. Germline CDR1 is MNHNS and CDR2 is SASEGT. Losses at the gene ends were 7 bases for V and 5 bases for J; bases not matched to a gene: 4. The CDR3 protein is CASIIAGGDNEQFF. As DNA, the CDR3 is TGTGCCAGCATAATAGCGGGGGGGGACAATGAGCAGTTCTTC.

For the CDR3, the DNA is TGCGCCAGCAGGGGCGGACAAGAGACCCAGTACTTC. The encoded protein is CASRGGQETQYF. The chain employs TRBV5-1 and TRBJ2-5; unclear D gene. The CDR3 has 12 residues. CDR1 and CDR2 from the germline V gene are SGHRS and YFSETQ. The V gene lost 5 bases and the J gene lost 2 bases, with 7 bases spanning the gap.

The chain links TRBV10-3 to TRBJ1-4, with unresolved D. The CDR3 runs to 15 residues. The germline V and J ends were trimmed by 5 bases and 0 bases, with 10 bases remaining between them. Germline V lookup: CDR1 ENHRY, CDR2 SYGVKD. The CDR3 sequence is CAISFVAATNEKLFF. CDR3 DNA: TGTGCCATCAGTTTCGTTGCGGCAACTAATGAAAAACTGTTTTTT.

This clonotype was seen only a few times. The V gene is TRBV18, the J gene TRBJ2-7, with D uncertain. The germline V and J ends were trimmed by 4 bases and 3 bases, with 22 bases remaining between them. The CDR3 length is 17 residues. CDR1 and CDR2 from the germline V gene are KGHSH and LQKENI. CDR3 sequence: CASSRTAAGVPLYEQYF. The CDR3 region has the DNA TGTGCCAGCTCACGAACCGCGGCAGGCGTCCCCCTCTACGAGCAGTACTTC. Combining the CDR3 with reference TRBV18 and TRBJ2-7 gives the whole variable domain NAGVMQNPRHLVRRRGQEARLRCSPMKGHSHVYWYRQLPEEGLKFMVYLQKENIIDESGMPKERFSAEFPKEGPSILRIQQVVRGDSAAYFCASSRTAAGVPLYEQYFGPGTRLTVT.

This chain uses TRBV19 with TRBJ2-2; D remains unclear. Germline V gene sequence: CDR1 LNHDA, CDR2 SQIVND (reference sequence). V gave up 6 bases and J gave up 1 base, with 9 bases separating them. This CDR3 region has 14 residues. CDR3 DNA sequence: TGTGCCAGTAGCGTGTCTCGGAACACCGGGGAGCTGTTTTTT. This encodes CASSVSRNTGELFF.

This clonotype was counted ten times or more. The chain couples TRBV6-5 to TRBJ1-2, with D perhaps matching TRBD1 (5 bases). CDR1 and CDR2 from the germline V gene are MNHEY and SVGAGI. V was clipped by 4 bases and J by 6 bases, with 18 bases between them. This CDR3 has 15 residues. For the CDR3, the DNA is TGTGCCAGCAGTTTCCCTGGGAGCAGGGAGCATGGCTACACCTTC. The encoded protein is CASSFPGSREHGYTF.

CDR3 amino acids: CATSDPNREGGNTIYF. Written as DNA, the CDR3 is TGTGCCACCAGTGACCCTAACAGGGAGGGAGGAAACACCATATATTTT. The chain uses TRBV24-1 and TRBJ1-3, with a weak D call TRBD1 (6 bases). This CDR3 spans 16 amino acids. V was trimmed by 4 bases and J by 4 bases, leaving 16 bases between them. The V gene's germline CDR1 is KGHDR and CDR2 SFDVKD.

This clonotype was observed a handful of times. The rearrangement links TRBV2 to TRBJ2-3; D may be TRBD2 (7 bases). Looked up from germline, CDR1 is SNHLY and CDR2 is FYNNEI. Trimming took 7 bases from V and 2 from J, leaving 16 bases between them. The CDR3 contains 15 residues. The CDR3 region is CASIKGGYYTDTQYF. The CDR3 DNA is TGTGCCAGCATCAAGGGGGGGTATTACACAGATACGCAGTATTTT.

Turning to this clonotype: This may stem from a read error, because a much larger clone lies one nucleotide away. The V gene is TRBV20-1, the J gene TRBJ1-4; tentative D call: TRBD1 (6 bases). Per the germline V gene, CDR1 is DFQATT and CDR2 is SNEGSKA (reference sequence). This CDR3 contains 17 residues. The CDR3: CSARGDNLRATNGKLFF. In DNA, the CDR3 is TGCAGTGCTAGGGGGGACAACTTACGTGCAACTAATGGAAAACTGTTTTTT.

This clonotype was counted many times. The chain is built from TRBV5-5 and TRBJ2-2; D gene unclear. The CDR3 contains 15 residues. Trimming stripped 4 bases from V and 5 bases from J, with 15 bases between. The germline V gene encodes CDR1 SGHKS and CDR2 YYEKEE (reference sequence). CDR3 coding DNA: TGTGCCAGCAGCCCTCACGGTACAGAAACCGGGGAGCTGTTTTTT. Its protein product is CASSPHGTETGELFF.

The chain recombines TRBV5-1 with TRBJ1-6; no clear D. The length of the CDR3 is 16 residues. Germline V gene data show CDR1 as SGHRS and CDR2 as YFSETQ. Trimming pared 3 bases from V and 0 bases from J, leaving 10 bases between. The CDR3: CASSYLSSSYNSPLHF. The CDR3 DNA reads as TGCGCCAGCAGCTACCTGTCTAGCTCCTATAATTCACCCCTCCACTTT.

CDR3 sequence (DNA): TGTGCCAGCAGCCCTCGAATCTCCTACGAGCAGTACTTC. Translated: CASSPRISYEQYF. The chain uses TRBV9 and TRBJ2-7; unclear D gene. The length of the CDR3 is 13 residues. Looked up from germline, CDR1 is SGDLS and CDR2 is YYNGEE. The V end was cut by 4 bases, the J end by 0 bases, with 8 bases between. Full variable domain (rest looked up from reference TRBV9 and TRBJ2-7): DSGVTQTPKHLITATGQRVTLRCSPRSGDLSVYWYQQSLDQGLQFLIQYYNGEERAKGNILERFSAQQFPDLHSELNLSSLELGDSALYFCASSPRISYEQYFGPGTRLTVT.

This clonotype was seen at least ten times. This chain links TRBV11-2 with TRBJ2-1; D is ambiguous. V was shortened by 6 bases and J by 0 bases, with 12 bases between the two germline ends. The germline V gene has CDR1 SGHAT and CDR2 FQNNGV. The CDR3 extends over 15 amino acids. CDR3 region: CASRHTPSSYNEQFF. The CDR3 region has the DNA TGTGCCAGCAGGCACACGCCGAGCTCCTACAATGAGCAGTTCTTC.

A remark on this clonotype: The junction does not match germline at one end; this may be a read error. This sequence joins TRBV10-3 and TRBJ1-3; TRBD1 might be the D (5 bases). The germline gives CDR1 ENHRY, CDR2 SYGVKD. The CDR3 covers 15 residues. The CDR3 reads CAFSESGVRGDTIYF. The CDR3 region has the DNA TGTGCCTTCAGTGAGTCGGGGGTGCGCGGAGACACCATATATTTT.

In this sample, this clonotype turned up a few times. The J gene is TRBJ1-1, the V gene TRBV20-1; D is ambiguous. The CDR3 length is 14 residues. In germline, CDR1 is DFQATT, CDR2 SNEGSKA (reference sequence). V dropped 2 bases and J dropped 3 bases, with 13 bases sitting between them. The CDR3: CSARMAGSDTEAFF. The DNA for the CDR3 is TGCAGTGCTAGAATGGCAGGCTCGGACACTGAAGCTTTCTTT.

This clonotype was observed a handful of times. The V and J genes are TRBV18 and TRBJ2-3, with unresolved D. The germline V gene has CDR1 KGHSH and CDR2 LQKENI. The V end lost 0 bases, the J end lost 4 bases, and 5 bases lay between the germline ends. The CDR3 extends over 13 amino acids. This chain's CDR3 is CASSPPVADTQYF. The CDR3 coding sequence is TGTGCCAGCTCACCACCAGTAGCAGATACGCAGTATTTT. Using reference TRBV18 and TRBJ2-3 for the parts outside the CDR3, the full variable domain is NAGVMQNPRHLVRRRGQEARLRCSPMKGHSHVYWYRQLPEEGLKFMVYLQKENIIDESGMPKERFSAEFPKEGPSILRIQQVVRGDSAAYFCASSPPVADTQYFGPGTRLTVL.

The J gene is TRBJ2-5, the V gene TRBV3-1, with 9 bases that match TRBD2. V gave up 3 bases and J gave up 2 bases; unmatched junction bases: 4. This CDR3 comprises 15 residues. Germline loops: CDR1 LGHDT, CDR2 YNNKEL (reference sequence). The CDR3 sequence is CASSHNAGGQETQYF. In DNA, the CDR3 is TGTGCCAGCAGCCATAACGCGGGGGGGCAAGAGACCCAGTACTTC.